This paragraph covers one T cell receptor beta chain sequence. Its antigen remains unknown. TCRdb's copy holds only in-frame clones and misses some; the assay was immunoSEQ multiplex PCR. The sample holds roughly 10,000 clones, about three fifths seen once. The sample belongs to a study of CD4+ T cells in melanoma. General observations from the study: A reported correlation linked neoantigen-specific CD4+ T cells to CD8+, macrophage and B cell function. Neoantigen-specific CD4+ T cells in melanoma reportedly had diverse differentiation states.

From germline, CDR1 is MNHEY and CDR2 SVGAGI. The CDR3 covers 12 residues. V lost 0 bases, J lost 10 bases, and 7 bases lay in between. The sequencing sample was made of cells from a culture (not recorded whether cultured in vitro). This chain links TRBV6-5 with TRBJ2-1; D not resolved. The receptor's source is a human donor with melanoma. The CDR3 spells CASSYSLGEQFF. The CDR3 DNA follows: TGTGCCAGCAGTTACTCGCTCGGGGAGCAGTTCTTC.